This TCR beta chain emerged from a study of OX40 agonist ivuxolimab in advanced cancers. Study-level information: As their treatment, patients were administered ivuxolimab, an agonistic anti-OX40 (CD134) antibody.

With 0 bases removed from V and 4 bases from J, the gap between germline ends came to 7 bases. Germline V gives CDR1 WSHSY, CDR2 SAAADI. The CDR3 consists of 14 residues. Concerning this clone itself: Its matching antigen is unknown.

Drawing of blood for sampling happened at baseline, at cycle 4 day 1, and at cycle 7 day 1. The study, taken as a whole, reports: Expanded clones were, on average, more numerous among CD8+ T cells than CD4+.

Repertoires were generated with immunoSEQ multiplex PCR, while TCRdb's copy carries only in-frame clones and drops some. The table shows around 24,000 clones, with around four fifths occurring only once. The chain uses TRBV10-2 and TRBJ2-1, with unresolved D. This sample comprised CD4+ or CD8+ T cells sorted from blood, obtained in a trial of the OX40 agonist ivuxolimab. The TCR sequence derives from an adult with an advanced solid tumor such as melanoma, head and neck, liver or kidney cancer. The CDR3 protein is CASSESGGYNEQFF. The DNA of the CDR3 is TGCGCCAGCAGTGAGTCGGGCGGATACAATGAGCAGTTCTTC.